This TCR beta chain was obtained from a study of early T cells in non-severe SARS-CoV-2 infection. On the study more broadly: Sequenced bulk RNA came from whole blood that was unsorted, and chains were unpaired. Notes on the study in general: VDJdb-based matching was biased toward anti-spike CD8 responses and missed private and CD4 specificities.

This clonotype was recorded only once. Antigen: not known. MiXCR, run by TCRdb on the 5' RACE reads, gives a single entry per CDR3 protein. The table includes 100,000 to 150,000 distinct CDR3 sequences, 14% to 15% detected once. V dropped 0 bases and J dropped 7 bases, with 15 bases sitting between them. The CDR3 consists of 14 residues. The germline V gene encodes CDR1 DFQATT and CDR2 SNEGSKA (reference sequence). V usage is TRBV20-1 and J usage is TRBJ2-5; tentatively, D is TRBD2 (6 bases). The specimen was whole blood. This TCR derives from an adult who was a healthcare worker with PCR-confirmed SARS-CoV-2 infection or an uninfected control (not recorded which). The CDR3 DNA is TGCAGTGCTAGAGATTGGGAGGTCTTTGGGACCCAGTACTTC. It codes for CSARDWEVFGTQYF.